The 23 T cell receptor beta chains below were found in one sample sequenced in a study of human T cells and chemical hapten exposure. TCRdb ran MiXCR on the RACE reads and lists one entry per CDR3 protein. The table shows around 250,000 distinct CDR3 sequences, with more than 6.5% occurring only once. Described time point: pre-sensitization, week 0. As for treatment: therapeutic diphenylcyclopropenone sensitization with weekly scalp DPC. The material was whole blood, obtained in connection with sensitization to the hapten diphenylcyclopropenone (DPC). These receptors came from a woman in her 40s with alopecia areata. Some clones in this sample may be carry-over from other donors' samples.

V and J are TRBV12-3 or TRBV12-4 and TRBJ2-7, with D unclear. The V end lost 1 base, the J end lost 3 bases, and 4 bases lay between the germline ends. CDR3 length: 12 residues. The CDR3 DNA reads TGTGCCAGCAGTTTAGAGAACTACGAGCAGTACTTC. Encoded protein: CASSLENYEQYF.

This clonotype showed up many times. The chain links TRBV4-1 to TRBJ2-3; TRBD2 matches at 8 bases. Germline assignment: CDR1 MGHRA and CDR2 YSYEKL. The CDR3 consists of 16 residues. After removal of 0 bases from V and 1 base from J, the junction contained 3 bases not matched to a gene. The DNA of the CDR3 is TGCGCCAGCAGCCAAGATGCCGGGGGGGGCACAGATACGCAGTATTTT. Translating it yields CASSQDAGGGTDTQYF.

Ten or more counts support this clonotype. The CDR3 sequence: CSVEDTGTGNTEAFF. The CDR3 nucleotides are TGCAGCGTTGAAGATACCGGGACAGGAAACACTGAAGCTTTCTTT. The chain joins TRBV29-1 to TRBJ1-1, with TRBD1 matching over 8 bases. This CDR3 has 15 residues. Germline V CDR1 and CDR2: SQVTM, ANQGSEA. Trimming took 0 bases from V and 2 from J; bases not matched to a gene: 5. The full variable domain, in which reference TRBV29-1 and TRBJ1-1 provide the parts outside the CDR3, is SAVISQKPSRDICQRGTSLTIQCQVDSQVTMMFWYRQQPGQSLTLIATANQGSEATYESGFVIDKFPISRPNLTFSTLTVSNMSPEDSSIYLCSVEDTGTGNTEAFFGQGTRLTVV.

This clonotype was recorded a few times. The chain has TRBV6-2 or TRBV6-3 and TRBJ2-7; D may be TRBD1 or TRBD2 (6 bases each). V lost 6 bases and J 2 bases, leaving 14 bases between the germline ends. The CDR3 sequence is 14 residues long. Germline lookup yields CDR1 MNHEY and CDR2 SVGEGT. CDR3 in amino acids: CASSLGGQTYEQYF. CDR3 nucleotides: TGTGCCAGCAGCCTCGGGGGACAAACCTACGAGCAGTACTTC.

This clonotype was seen only a few times. V and J are TRBV5-1 and TRBJ1-1; the D gene is possibly TRBD1 (5 bases). CDR1 SGHRS and CDR2 YFSETQ come from the germline V gene. V was shortened by 3 bases and J by 1 base, with 19 bases between the two germline ends. This CDR3 is built from 17 residues. As DNA, the CDR3 is TGCGCCAGCAGCTCGCGGGGCGGTATGGCCTCGAACACTGAAGCTTTCTTT. It is translated as CASSSRGGMASNTEAFF.

This clonotype was seen a few times. This chain links TRBV18 with TRBJ2-1; 9 bases line up with TRBD1. This CDR3 contains 16 residues. Per the germline V gene, CDR1 is KGHSH and CDR2 is LQKENI. J lost 0 bases, V lost 3 bases, and 3 bases had no gene match. CDR3 sequence reads: CASSPSQGASYNEQFF. The CDR3, as DNA: TGTGCCAGCTCACCTTCACAGGGGGCCTCCTACAATGAGCAGTTCTTC.

In this sample, this clonotype turned up a few times. This chain uses TRBV29-1 with TRBJ1-1, with D possibly being TRBD1 (6 bases). This CDR3 spans 13 amino acids. Per germline, CDR1 SQVTM and CDR2 ANQGSEA. V lost 4 bases, J lost 0 bases, and 9 bases lay in between. The chain's CDR3 is CSVGGQMNTEAFF. CDR3 DNA: TGCAGCGTTGGAGGACAGATGAACACTGAAGCTTTCTTT.

This clonotype was seen a handful of times. The chain links TRBV2 to TRBJ1-1; tentative D call: TRBD1 (5 bases). This CDR3 contains 14 residues. V was pared by 7 bases and J by 4 bases, with 16 bases between. Germline CDR1 reads SNHLY; CDR2 reads FYNNEI. CDR3 sequence reads: CASMPGPRLTEAFF. In DNA form, the CDR3 reads TGTGCCAGCATGCCGGGACCCCGGCTCACTGAAGCTTTCTTT.

The V gene is TRBV5-1, the J gene TRBJ2-7; 11 bases match TRBD1. The V segment lost 3 bases and the J segment 5 bases; nucleotides outside the gene matches: 7. Germline V gene sequence: CDR1 SGHRS, CDR2 YFSETQ. The length of the CDR3 is 15 residues. The chain's CDR3 is CASSSPGTGGNEQYF. The CDR3 DNA sequence: TGCGCCAGCAGCTCCCCCGGGACAGGGGGGAACGAGCAGTACTTC.

The chain joins TRBV20-1 to TRBJ1-1; D gene unclear. The CDR3 length is 11 residues. Trimming pared 5 bases from V and 3 bases from J, leaving 7 bases between. Germline-derived CDR1 and CDR2 are DFQATT and SNEGSKA (reference sequence). The CDR3 coding sequence is TGCAGTGCTCCCAGCGACACTGAAGCTTTCTTT. It yields the protein CSAPSDTEAFF.

This clonotype was recorded a few times. The chain joins TRBV7-2 to TRBJ2-7; D is perhaps TRBD2 (5 bases). Trimming removed 6 bases from V and 1 base from J, with 10 bases in between. This CDR3 comprises 13 residues. CDR1 and CDR2 from the germline V gene are SGHTA and FQGNSA. The DNA of the CDR3 is TGTGCCAGCAGTCCAGACTATTCCTACGAGCAGTACTTC. Translated, it gives CASSPDYSYEQYF.

This rearrangement joins TRBV25-1 to TRBJ2-7, with 8 bases lining up with TRBD1. The CDR3 is made up of 14 amino acids. The ends lost 6 bases at V and 3 bases at J; junction bases unmatched: 7. CDR1 is MGHDK, CDR2 SYGVNS, per germline. The CDR3 DNA sequence: TGTGCCAGCAGCGACCGGACAGGGCTCTACGAGCAGTACTTC. Encoded protein: CASSDRTGLYEQYF.

This clonotype was seen many times. V usage is TRBV9 and J usage is TRBJ1-6; D call uncertain. Trimming took 5 bases from V and 7 from J, leaving 13 bases between them. The length of the CDR3 is 14 residues. Looked up from germline, CDR1 is SGDLS and CDR2 is YYNGEE. The CDR3 nucleotides are TGTGCCAGCAGTCAGGAGCTGCGCAATTCACCCCTCCACTTT. Its translation: CASSQELRNSPLHF.

The chain carries TRBV27 and TRBJ1-1; tentatively, D is TRBD1 (6 bases). CDR1 and CDR2 (germline): MNHEY, SMNVEV (reference sequence). The V end was cut by 5 bases, the J end by 3 bases, with 13 bases between. The CDR3 loop spans 14 amino acids. This CDR3 reads CASSTRRGYTEAFF. In DNA form, the CDR3 reads TGTGCCAGCAGTACTAGGAGGGGGTACACTGAAGCTTTCTTT.

This clonotype was observed a handful of times. This chain uses TRBV5-1 with TRBJ2-7, with TRBD2 identical over 9 bases. From germline, CDR1 is SGHRS and CDR2 YFSETQ. The CDR3 spans 16 residues. The J segment lost 2 bases and the V segment lost 1 base, leaving 7 bases of the junction unmatched. This CDR3 reads CASSLSQREATYEQYF. CDR3 nucleotide sequence: TGCGCCAGCAGCTTGTCCCAGCGGGAGGCGACCTACGAGCAGTACTTC.

The chain is built from TRBV7-2 and TRBJ2-5; unclear D gene. Trimming removed 1 base at V and 4 bases at J, with 16 bases between. CDR3 length: 16 residues. Germline assignment: CDR1 SGHTA and CDR2 FQGNSA. The CDR3 DNA sequence: TGTGCCAGCAGCTTAGTCCGGAACAGTCTGAGAGAGACCCAGTACTTC. Translated, it gives CASSLVRNSLRETQYF.

The chain couples TRBV7-9 to TRBJ2-3; 8 bases are shared with TRBD1. The CDR3 sequence is 16 residues long. CDR1 is SEHNR and CDR2 is FQNEAQ in the germline V gene (reference sequence). V trimming: 5 bases; J trimming: 1 base; junction bases outside the gene matches: 8. CDR3 nucleotides: TGTGCCAGCAGCCCCACAGGGGGTAGGGGCACAGATACGCAGTATTTT. This translates into CASSPTGGRGTDTQYF.

This clonotype has a handful of counts. The rearrangement joins TRBV6-6 to TRBJ2-5, with D unresolved. The V gene's germline CDR1 is MNHNY and CDR2 SVGAGI (reference sequence). The V end lost 5 bases, the J end lost 5 bases, and 9 bases lay between the germline ends. The CDR3 has 12 amino acids. The CDR3 DNA follows: TGTGCCAGCAGTCCGACACCTGAGACCCAGTACTTC. This codes for CASSPTPETQYF.

In this sample, this clonotype turned up a few times. This chain joins TRBV6-6 and TRBJ2-1; 13 nucleotides align to TRBD2. The germline CDR1 and CDR2 sequences are MNHNY and SVGAGI (reference sequence). The CDR3 runs 17 residues. J lost 7 bases, V lost 2 bases, and 8 bases had no gene match. CDR3 amino acids: CASSYGWGTSGMNEQFF. DNA for the CDR3: TGTGCCAGCAGTTACGGGTGGGGGACTAGCGGGATGAATGAGCAGTTCTTC.

This clonotype appeared many times. The CDR3 DNA reads TGTGCCAGCACAGAACCCCCTCAGGGTGCCGGGGAGCTGTTTTTT. Protein: CASTEPPQGAGELFF. The chain combines TRBV7-9 with TRBJ2-2, with TRBD1 as a possible D gene (5 bases). The germline V gene has CDR1 SEHNR and CDR2 FQNEAQ (reference sequence). Trimming removed 7 bases at V and 6 bases at J, with 18 bases between. The length of the CDR3 is 15 residues.

This chain joins TRBV29-1 and TRBJ2-1, with TRBD2 matching over 10 bases. The J segment lost 4 bases and the V segment lost 7 bases, leaving 4 bases of the junction unmatched. This CDR3 has 13 amino acids. Germline CDR1 reads SQVTM; CDR2 reads ANQGSEA. The CDR3 reads CSASGSGYNEQFF. CDR3 DNA sequence: TGCAGCGCTAGCGGGAGTGGTTACAATGAGCAGTTCTTC.

This clonotype was counted a few times. The chain is built from TRBV27 and TRBJ1-1; 7 bases align to TRBD1. Trimming at V came to 5 bases and at J to 8 bases, leaving 17 bases not matched to a gene. This CDR3 region has 16 residues. Germline CDR1 MNHEY, CDR2 SMNVEV (reference sequence). The CDR3 region is CASSTTGRGLPTEAFF. In DNA form, the CDR3 reads TGTGCCAGCAGTACGACAGGGCGGGGCCTCCCTACCGAAGCTTTCTTT.

The table lists this clonotype with a few counts. The rearrangement uses TRBV18 and TRBJ1-6; D is undetermined. The V end was cut by 0 bases, the J end by 10 bases, with 10 bases between. Germline V gene data show CDR1 as KGHSH and CDR2 as LQKENI. This CDR3 comprises 14 residues. CDR3 sequence: CASSPPPLGSPLHF. The CDR3 nucleotides read TGTGCCAGCTCACCACCCCCCTTGGGGTCACCCCTCCACTTT.